This T cell receptor beta chain was recorded in a study of identical twins. Study outcomes and limitations: Possibly, invariant MAIT and iNKT cells partly confounded zero-insertion analyses.

A note on this clonotype: Its antigen is not identified.

CDR1 is SGHDT and CDR2 is YYEEEE in the germline V gene. Trimming took off 4 bases at V and 6 bases at J, with 14 bases between the two ends. This CDR3 has 13 residues. A template switching step contributed a universal primer site, while unique molecular identifiers were present in the cDNA. TCRdb itself ran the 5' RACE reads through MiXCR, one entry per CDR3 protein. Among about 190,000 distinct CDR3 sequences listed, around 15% were seen once. The same specimen was also included in a second study, on T cells expressing NK-cell markers. As that study records: HCMV specificity of the expanded NKG2C+ T cell clones stayed unclear.

The clonotype was recovered from a woman under 30 in good health. The V and J genes are TRBV5-6 and TRBJ2-7; no reliable D call. The sequenced sample was CD8+ T cells sorted from blood. CDR3 amino acids: CASSQGLLCEQYF. The CDR3 region has the DNA TGTGCCAGCAGCCAAGGGCTCCTCTGCGAGCAGTACTTC.